This TCR beta chain was found in a study of cytomegalovirus exposure and HLA in healthy donors. General study findings and limits: Most CMV-associated TCR beta chains were later found to appear HLA-restricted. Data from an earlier analysis indicated that most TCR beta V segments were productive either about 87% or about 30% of the time.

Germline-derived CDR1 and CDR2 are SGHTA and FQGNSA. Deletions cut 6 bases from V and 3 bases from J, with 13 bases between. The CDR3 sequence is 14 residues long. Amplification used 60 Vbeta primers and 13 Jbeta primers. Measured with immunoSEQ multiplex PCR; TCRdb has only the in-frame clones, and not every one. The sample includes around 100,000 clones, 76% of them seen just once. Of note for this clone: No antigen is known for it.

Sequencing was performed on PBMCs. The TCR comes from a woman aged 18 to 35 in good health and CMV-seropositive. V gene TRBV7-2 combines with J gene TRBJ2-3; D possibly corresponds to TRBD2 (5 bases). The CDR3: CASSLSEATDTQYF. CDR3 DNA sequence: TGTGCCAGCAGTCTTTCGGAGGCGACAGATACGCAGTATTTT.